One sample yielded the 6 T cell receptor beta chains listed below, sequenced in a study of human T cells and chemical hapten exposure. TCRdb re-analysed the RACE reads in MiXCR, keeping a single row per CDR3 protein. This table has 250,000 or so distinct CDR3 sequences, over 7.5% appearing once. This sample's time point: pre-sensitization, week 0. Treatment defined: therapeutic diphenylcyclopropenone sensitization with weekly scalp DPC. The sequencing used whole blood, collected in connection with sensitization to the hapten diphenylcyclopropenone (DPC). Every receptor here comes from a man younger than 30 with alopecia areata. Some clones in this sample may be carry-over from other donors' samples.

The chain employs TRBV20-1 and TRBJ1-1; D gene ambiguous. V was trimmed by 3 bases and J by 3 bases, leaving 5 bases between them. In germline, CDR1 is DFQATT, CDR2 SNEGSKA (reference sequence). The CDR3 runs to 11 residues. Here the CDR3 reads CSARSDTEAFF. As DNA, the CDR3 is TGCAGTGCTAGGTCAGACACTGAAGCTTTCTTT.

This clonotype occurred a few times. V and J are TRBV7-2 and TRBJ2-5; maybe TRBD2 (5 bases). The V end lost 6 bases, the J end lost 1 base, and 15 bases lay between the germline ends. The CDR3 extends over 15 amino acids. The germline V gene encodes CDR1 SGHTA and CDR2 FQGNSA. CDR3 sequence (DNA): TGTGCCAGCAGGGGTAGGATAGGGAGCCAAGAGACCCAGTACTTC. It encodes CASRGRIGSQETQYF.

At least ten counts were recorded for this clonotype. The rearrangement uses TRBV6-6 and TRBJ2-1, with D hard to call. CDR3 length: 15 amino acids. Germline CDR1 MNHNY, CDR2 SVGAGI (reference sequence). V was pared by 4 bases and J by 0 bases, with 10 bases between. This CDR3 is CASSFPASSYNEQFF. The CDR3 DNA is TGTGCCAGCAGTTTCCCCGCCAGCTCCTACAATGAGCAGTTCTTC.

Only a few counts were recorded for this clonotype. The chain combines TRBV3-1 with TRBJ2-7; D ambiguous. The CDR3 covers 12 residues. The V end lost 8 bases, the J end lost 4 bases, and 12 bases lay between the germline ends. Germline V gene sequence: CDR1 LGHDT, CDR2 YNNKEL (reference sequence). CDR3 region: CASHPTQYEQYV. The CDR3 DNA follows: TGTGCCAGCCACCCGACCCAGTACGAGCAGTACGTC.

The rearrangement joins TRBV12-3 or TRBV12-4 to TRBJ2-6; D ambiguous. CDR3 length: 17 amino acids. V was clipped by 6 bases and J by 0 bases, with 15 bases between them. The CDR3 DNA is TGTGCCAGCAGCCCCCCGGACGGCTACTCTGGGGCCAACGTCCTGACTTTC. This gives the protein CASSPPDGYSGANVLTF.

This clonotype has a handful of counts. The chain employs TRBV7-3 and TRBJ1-2; tentatively, D is TRBD1 (6 bases). V was trimmed by 5 bases and J by 6 bases, leaving 16 bases between them. Germline CDR1 is SGHTA and CDR2 is FQGTGA. There are 14 residues in the CDR3. The CDR3 region is CASSQAGGPDGYTF. In DNA, the CDR3 is TGTGCCAGCAGCCAGGCGGGGGGCCCTGATGGCTACACCTTC.